Below, 3 T cell receptor beta chains from the same sample are listed, as sequenced in a study of memory CD4+ T cells and cytomegalovirus serostatus. Single viable CD3+CD4+CD8-CD45RO+ cells were sorted as the memory CD4+ T cells. The method was immunoSEQ multiplex PCR; TCRdb's version includes in-frame clones alone and lacks a portion of them. The repertoire has 45,000 or so clones, about four fifths of them found once; the top ten carry approximately 1.2%. The sequenced sample was memory CD4+ T cells from blood. The receptors stem from an adult in good health and CMV-seronegative.

There are a few counts of this clone. The rearrangement joins TRBV18 to TRBJ2-7, with 10 nucleotides matching TRBD1. The germline V gene encodes CDR1 KGHSH and CDR2 LQKENI. This CDR3 is 14 amino acids long. The J segment lost 5 bases and the V segment lost 6 bases, leaving 7 bases of the junction unmatched. CDR3 in DNA: TGTGCCAGCTCCCCTGGGACAGGGGATAACGAGCAGTACTTC. Translating it yields CASSPGTGDNEQYF.

A few counts support this clone. The chain links TRBV7-9 to TRBJ2-3; 8 bases align to TRBD2. Germline-derived CDR1 and CDR2 are SEHNR and FQNEAQ (reference sequence). V lost 1 base, J lost 3 bases, and 3 bases stayed unmatched. The CDR3 runs to 15 residues. The CDR3 DNA is TGTGCCAGCAGCTTAGTTCCGGGAGGGACAGATACGCAGTATTTT. Translation gives CASSLVPGGTDTQYF.

The CDR3 region is CASSTYQGLGETQYF. The CDR3 DNA is TGTGCCAGCAGCACCTATCAGGGGCTTGGGGAGACCCAGTACTTC. The chain is built from TRBV11-3 and TRBJ2-5; a possible D gene is TRBD1 (6 bases). Germline values: CDR1 SGHNT, CDR2 YENEEA. Trimming took 5 bases from V and 5 from J, leaving 18 bases between them. The CDR3 is 15 amino acids.